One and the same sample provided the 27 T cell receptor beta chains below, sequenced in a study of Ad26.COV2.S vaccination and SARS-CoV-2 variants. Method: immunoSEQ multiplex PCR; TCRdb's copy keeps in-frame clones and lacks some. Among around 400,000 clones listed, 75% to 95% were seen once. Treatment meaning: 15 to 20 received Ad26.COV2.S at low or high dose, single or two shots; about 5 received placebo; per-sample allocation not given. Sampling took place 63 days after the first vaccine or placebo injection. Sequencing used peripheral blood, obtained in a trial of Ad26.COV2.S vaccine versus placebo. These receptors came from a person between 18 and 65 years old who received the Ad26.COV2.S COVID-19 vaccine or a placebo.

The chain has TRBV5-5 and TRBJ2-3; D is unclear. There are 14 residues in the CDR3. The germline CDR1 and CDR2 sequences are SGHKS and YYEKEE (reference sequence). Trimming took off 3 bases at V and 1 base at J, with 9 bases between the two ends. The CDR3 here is CASSSREGTDTQYF. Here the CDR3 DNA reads TGTGCCAGCAGCTCTCGCGAGGGCACAGATACGCAGTATTTT.

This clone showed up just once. DNA for the CDR3: TGTGCCAGCTCACCATTTCTAGCTCTTATGAACACTGAAGCTTTCTTT. Its translation is CASSPFLALMNTEAFF. This chain joins TRBV18 and TRBJ1-1; D ambiguous. Deletions cut 2 bases from V and 0 bases from J, with 13 bases between. The CDR3 has 16 residues. The germline CDR1 and CDR2 sequences are KGHSH and LQKENI. Drawing the rest from reference TRBV18 and TRBJ1-1, the complete variable domain is NAGVMQNPRHLVRRRGQEARLRCSPMKGHSHVYWYRQLPEEGLKFMVYLQKENIIDESGMPKERFSAEFPKEGPSILRIQQVVRGDSAAYFCASSPFLALMNTEAFFGQGTRLTVV.

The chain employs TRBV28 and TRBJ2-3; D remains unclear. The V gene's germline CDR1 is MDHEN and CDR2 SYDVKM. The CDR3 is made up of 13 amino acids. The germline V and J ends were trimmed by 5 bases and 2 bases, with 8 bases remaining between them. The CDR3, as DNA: TGTGCCAGCAGTCACGCCAACACAGATACGCAGTATTTT. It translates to CASSHANTDTQYF.

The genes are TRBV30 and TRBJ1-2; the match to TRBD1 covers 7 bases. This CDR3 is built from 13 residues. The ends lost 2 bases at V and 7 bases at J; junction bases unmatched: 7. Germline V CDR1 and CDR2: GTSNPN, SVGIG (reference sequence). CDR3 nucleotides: TGTGCCTGGAGTAAGACAGGGAATGCTGGCTACACCTTC. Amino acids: CAWSKTGNAGYTF.

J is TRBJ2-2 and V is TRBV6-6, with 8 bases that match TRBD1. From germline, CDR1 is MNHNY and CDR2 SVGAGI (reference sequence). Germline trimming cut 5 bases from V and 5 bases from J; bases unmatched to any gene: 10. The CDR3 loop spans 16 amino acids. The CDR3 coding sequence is TGTGCCAGCAGTAACCCGACAGGGGTTGGGACCGGGGAGCTGTTTTTT. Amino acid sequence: CASSNPTGVGTGELFF.

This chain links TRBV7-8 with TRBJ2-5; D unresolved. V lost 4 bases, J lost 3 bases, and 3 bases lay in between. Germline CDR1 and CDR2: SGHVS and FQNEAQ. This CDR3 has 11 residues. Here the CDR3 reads CASSYKETQYF. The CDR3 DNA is TGTGCCAGCAGCTATAAAGAGACCCAGTACTTC. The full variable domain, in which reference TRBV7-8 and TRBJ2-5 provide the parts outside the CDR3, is GAGVSQSPRYKVAKRGQDVALRCDPISGHVSLFWYQQALGQGPEFLTYFQNEAQLDKSGLPSDRFFAERPEGSVSTLKIQRTQQEDSAVYLCASSYKETQYFGPGTRLLVL.

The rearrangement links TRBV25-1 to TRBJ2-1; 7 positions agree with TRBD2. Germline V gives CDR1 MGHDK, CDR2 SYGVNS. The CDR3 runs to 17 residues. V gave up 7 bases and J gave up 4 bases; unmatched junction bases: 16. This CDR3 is CASIGPRRGRAYNEQFF. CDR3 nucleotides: TGTGCCAGCATCGGCCCTCGGCGCGGGAGAGCTTACAATGAGCAGTTCTTC.

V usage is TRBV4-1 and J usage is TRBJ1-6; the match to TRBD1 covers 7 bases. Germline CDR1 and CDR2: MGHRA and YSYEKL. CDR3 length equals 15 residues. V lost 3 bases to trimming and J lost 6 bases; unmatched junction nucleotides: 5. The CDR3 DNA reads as TGCGCCAGCAGCCACGACAGGGCGGTTAATTCACCCCTCCACTTT. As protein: CASSHDRAVNSPLHF.

In DNA, the CDR3 is TGTGCCAGCAGTTTACTGAGCGGGGGTGAGCAGTTCTTC. Its protein product is CASSLLSGGEQFF. J is TRBJ2-1 and V is TRBV12-3 or TRBV12-4; 8 bases fit TRBD2. J gave up 9 bases and V 2 bases, and 3 bases lay outside the gene matches. The CDR3 is 13 amino acids.

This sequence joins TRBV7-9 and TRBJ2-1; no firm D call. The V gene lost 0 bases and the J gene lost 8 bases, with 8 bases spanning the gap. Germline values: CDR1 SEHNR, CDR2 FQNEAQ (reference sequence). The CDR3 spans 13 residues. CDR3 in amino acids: CASSLASNYEQFF. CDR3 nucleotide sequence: TGTGCCAGCAGCTTAGCTAGTAACTATGAGCAGTTCTTC.

The CDR3 sequence is CSVEDRTAFPYGYTF. DNA for the CDR3: TGCAGCGTTGAAGATCGGACAGCGTTCCCATATGGCTACACCTTC. The chain joins TRBV29-1 to TRBJ1-2; D perhaps matches TRBD1 (6 bases). The CDR3 loop spans 15 amino acids. Germline CDR1 and CDR2: SQVTM and ANQGSEA. V gave up 0 bases and J gave up 5 bases, with 16 bases separating them.

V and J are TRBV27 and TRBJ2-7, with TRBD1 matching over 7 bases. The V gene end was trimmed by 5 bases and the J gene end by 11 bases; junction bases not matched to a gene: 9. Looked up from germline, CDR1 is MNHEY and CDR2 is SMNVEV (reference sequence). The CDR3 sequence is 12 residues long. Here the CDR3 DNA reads TGTGCCAGCAGTCCTTTACAGGGGAAGGAGTACTTC. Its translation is CASSPLQGKEYF.

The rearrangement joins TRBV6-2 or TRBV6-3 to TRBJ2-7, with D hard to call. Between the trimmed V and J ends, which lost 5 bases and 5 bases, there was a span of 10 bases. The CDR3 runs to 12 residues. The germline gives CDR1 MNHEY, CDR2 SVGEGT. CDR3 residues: CASSKSRDEQYF. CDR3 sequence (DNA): TGTGCCAGCAGTAAATCCCGCGACGAGCAGTACTTC.

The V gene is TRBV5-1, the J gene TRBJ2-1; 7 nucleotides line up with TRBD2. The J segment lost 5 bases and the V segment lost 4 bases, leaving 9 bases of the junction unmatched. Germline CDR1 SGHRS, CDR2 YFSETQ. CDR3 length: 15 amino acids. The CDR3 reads CASSPYSSGHNEQFF. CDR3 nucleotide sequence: TGCGCCAGCAGCCCGTACTCTAGCGGCCACAATGAGCAGTTCTTC.

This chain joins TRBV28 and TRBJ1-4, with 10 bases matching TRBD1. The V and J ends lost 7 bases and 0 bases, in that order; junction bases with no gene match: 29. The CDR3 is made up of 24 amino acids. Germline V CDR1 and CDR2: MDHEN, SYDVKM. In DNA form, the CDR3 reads TGTGCCAGCACCCCCATAGACGGGACAGGGGTACAAGTAGGCGATTATACAACTAATGAAAAACTGTTTTTT. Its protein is CASTPIDGTGVQVGDYTTNEKLFF.

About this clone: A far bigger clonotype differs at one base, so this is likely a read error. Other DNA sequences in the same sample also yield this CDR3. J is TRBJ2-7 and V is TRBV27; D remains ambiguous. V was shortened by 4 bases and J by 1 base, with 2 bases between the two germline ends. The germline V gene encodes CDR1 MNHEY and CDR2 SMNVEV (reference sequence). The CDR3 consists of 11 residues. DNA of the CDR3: TGTGCCAGCAGTTCTTCCTACGAGCAGTACTTC. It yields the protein CASSSSYEQYF.

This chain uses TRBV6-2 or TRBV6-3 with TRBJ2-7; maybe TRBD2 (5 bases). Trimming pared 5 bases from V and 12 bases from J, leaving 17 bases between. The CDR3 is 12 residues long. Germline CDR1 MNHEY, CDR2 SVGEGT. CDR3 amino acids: CASSPDGPGWYF. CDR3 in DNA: TGTGCCAGCAGTCCAGACGGCCCGGGGTGGTACTTC.

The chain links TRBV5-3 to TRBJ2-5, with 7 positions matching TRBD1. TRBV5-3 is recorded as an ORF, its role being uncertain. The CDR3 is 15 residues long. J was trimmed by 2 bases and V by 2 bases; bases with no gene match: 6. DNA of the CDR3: TGTGCCAGAAGCTTATTAGGGGGCGGACAAGAGACCCAGTACTTC. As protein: CARSLLGGGQETQYF.

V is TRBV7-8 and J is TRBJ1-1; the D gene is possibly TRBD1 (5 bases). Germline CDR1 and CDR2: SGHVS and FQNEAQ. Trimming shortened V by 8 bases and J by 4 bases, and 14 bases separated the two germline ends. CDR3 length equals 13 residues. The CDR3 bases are TGTGCCAGCTCAGGGTGGGCTGGCACTGAAGCTTTCTTT. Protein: CASSGWAGTEAFF.

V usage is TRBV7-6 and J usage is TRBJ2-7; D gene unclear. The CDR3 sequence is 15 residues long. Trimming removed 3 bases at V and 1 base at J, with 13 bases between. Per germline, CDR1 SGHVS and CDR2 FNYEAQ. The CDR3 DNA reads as TGTGCCAGCAGCTTGTATCCCGGTGGGTCCTACGAGCAGTACTTC. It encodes CASSLYPGGSYEQYF.

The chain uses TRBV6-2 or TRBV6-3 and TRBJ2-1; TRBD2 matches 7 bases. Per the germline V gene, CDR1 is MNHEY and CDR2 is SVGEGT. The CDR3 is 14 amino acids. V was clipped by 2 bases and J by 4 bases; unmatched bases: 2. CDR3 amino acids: CASSYPGLYNEQFF. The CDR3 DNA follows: TGTGCCAGCAGTTACCCGGGACTATACAATGAGCAGTTCTTC.

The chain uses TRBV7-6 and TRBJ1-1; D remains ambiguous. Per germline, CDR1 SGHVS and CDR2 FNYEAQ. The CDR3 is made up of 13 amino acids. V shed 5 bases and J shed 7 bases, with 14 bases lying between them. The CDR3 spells CASSLWTGNEAFF. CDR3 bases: TGTGCCAGCAGCCTCTGGACGGGGAATGAAGCTTTCTTT.

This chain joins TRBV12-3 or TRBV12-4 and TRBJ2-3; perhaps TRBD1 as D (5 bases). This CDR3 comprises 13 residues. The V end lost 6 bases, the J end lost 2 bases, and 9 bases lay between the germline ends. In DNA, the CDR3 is TGTGCCAGCAGGGCAGGGAACACAGATACGCAGTATTTT. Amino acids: CASRAGNTDTQYF.

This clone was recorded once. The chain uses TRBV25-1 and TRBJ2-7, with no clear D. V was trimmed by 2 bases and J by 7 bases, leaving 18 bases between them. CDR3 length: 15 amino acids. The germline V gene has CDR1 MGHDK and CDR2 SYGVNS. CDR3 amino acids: CASSELVRSGEEQYF. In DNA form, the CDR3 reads TGTGCCAGCAGTGAACTTGTACGAAGTGGGGAAGAGCAGTACTTC.

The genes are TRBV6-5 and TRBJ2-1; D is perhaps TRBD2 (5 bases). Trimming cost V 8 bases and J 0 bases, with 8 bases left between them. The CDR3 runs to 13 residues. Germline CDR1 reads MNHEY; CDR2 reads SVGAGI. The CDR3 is CASADFSYNEQFF. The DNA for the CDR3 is TGTGCCAGCGCGGACTTCTCCTACAATGAGCAGTTCTTC.

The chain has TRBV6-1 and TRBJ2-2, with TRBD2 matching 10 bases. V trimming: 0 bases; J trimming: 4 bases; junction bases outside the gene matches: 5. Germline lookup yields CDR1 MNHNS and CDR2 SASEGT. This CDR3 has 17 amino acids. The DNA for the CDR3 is TGTGCCAGCAGTGAAGCGAAACTAGCGGGATTCACCGGGGAGCTGTTTTTT. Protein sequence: CASSEAKLAGFTGELFF.

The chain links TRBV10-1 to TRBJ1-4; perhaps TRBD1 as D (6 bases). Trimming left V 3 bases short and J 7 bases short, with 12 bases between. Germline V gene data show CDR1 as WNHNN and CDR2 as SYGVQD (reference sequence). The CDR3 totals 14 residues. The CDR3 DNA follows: TGCGCCAGCAGTGATGGAGGGGGAAGTGAAAAACTGTTTTTT. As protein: CASSDGGGSEKLFF.